Sequencing of this TCR beta chain was carried out in a study of OX40 agonist ivuxolimab in advanced cancers. Some background on the complete study: Ivuxolimab was an agonistic, fully human IgG2 monoclonal antibody directed against OX40 (CD134), a costimulatory receptor. Intravenous ivuxolimab was administered to patients every 2 weeks at six dose levels: 0.01, 0.1, 0.3, 1.5, 3 and 10 mg/kg. Of the roughly 53 patients in dose escalation, about 20 had hepatocellular carcinoma, around 15 had melanoma, 9 had renal cell carcinoma and 9 had head and neck cancer. In the dose-escalation cohort, more than 75% of patients were male, and the mean age was around 60 years, with a range of roughly 20 to 85. Patients were allowed to have had prior anti-PD-1, anti-PD-L1 or anti-CTLA-4 therapy, and around 41% of the dose-escalation patients had previously received checkpoint inhibitors. Three dose-escalation patients achieved partial responses, one with hepatocellular carcinoma and two with cutaneous melanoma. The point of sequencing TCRbeta in the periphery was to test whether ivuxolimab changed TCR sequence diversity and drove clonal T-cell expansion. The monotherapy dose-escalation portion (N of about 47 patients) of the phase I ivuxolimab trial is reported in the paper. The research as a whole found: Clonal expansion of both CD4+ and CD8+ blood T cells was observed from baseline to week 6 at doses 0.1 to 3.0 mg/kg. Low levels of normalized T-cell clonal expansion were also seen in some patients who did not respond. The antigen specificity of the peripheral T cells that underwent clonal expansion was not determined. In the 0.1-3.0 mg/kg groups, partial responders were among the patients with the lowest normalized peripheral clonal expansion, particularly in CD8+ T cells. After ivuxolimab, more expanded clones were found on average in CD8+ T cells than in CD4+ T cells.

For this clone: There is no known antigen for this receptor. No quality values exist for individual bases; no much larger clone is one base distant.

Genomic DNA was isolated from the sorted cells so that the TCRbeta CDR3 region could be sequenced. The immunoSEQ Assay was used for sequencing of TCRbeta CDR3 regions. What TCRdb holds here is the immuneACCESS table cut down to in-frame rearrangements. Part of the clones is not present; checked against another copy, under half of the missing clones reflect an unresolved V gene, and the others are unexplained. For this sample the table gives 45,000 to 60,000 clones, of which roughly 90% were detected only once. The ten largest clones capture roughly 12% of the sample. From V the trimming removes 6 bases and from J it removes 5 bases, while the gene matches leave 7 bases of the junction unaccounted for. The germline V gene encodes CDR1 SGHVS and CDR2 FNYEAQ. The CDR3 contains 15 residues, cysteine and phenylalanine counted. The CDR3 DNA has 45 bases and is translated from base 1. The trial excluded patients who had a history of autoimmune disease or were on systemic immunosuppression. Peripheral blood for TCR sequencing was collected from all dose cohorts at baseline, on cycle 4 day 1, and on cycle 7 day 1. The samples were drawn from a first-in-human, open-label, multicenter phase I dose-escalation trial of ivuxolimab. Adults with locally advanced or metastatic melanoma, renal cell carcinoma, hepatocellular carcinoma or head and neck squamous cell carcinoma were enrolled in the trial. Before TCR sequencing, CD4+ T cells and CD8+ T cells were sorted from peripheral blood as separate populations.

Sequencing used CD4+ or CD8+ T cells sorted from blood, obtained in a trial of the OX40 agonist ivuxolimab. The sequence was collected from an adult with an advanced solid tumor such as melanoma, head and neck, liver or kidney cancer. The chain was built from TRBV7-6 and TRBJ2-7, and TRBD2 aligns with 13 junction nucleotides. The nucleotide sequence is given as TGTGCCAGCAGTCCAGGACTAGCGGGAGCGAACGAGCAGTACTTC. Translated, it reads CASSPGLAGANEQYF.